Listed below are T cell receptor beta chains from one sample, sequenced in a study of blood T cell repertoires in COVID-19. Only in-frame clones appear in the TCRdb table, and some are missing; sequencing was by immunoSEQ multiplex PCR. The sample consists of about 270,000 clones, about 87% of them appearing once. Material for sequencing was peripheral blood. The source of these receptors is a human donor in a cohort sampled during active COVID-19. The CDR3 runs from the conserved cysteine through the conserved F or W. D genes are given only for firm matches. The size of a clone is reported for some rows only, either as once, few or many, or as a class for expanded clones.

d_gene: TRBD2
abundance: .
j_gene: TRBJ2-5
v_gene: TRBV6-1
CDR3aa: CASSESQGGLEETQYF
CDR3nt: TGTGCCAGCAGTGAGAGCCAGGGAGGGTTGGAGGAGACCCAGTACTTC

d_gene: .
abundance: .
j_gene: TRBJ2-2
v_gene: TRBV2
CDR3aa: CASSDTGPTGELFF
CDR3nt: TGTGCCAGCAGTGACACAGGGCCCACCGGGGAGCTGTTTTTT

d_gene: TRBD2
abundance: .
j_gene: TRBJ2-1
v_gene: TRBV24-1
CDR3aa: CATSDAGVSYNEQFF
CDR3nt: TGTGCCACCAGTGATGCGGGAGTCTCCTACAATGAGCAGTTCTTC

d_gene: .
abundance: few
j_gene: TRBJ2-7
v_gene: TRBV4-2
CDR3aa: CASSQDRAGEQYF
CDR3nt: TGTGCCAGCAGCCAAGACAGGGCGGGGGAGCAGTACTTC

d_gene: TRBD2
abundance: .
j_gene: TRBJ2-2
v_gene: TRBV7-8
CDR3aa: CASSLLRGGTGELFF
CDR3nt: TGTGCCAGCAGCTTACTGCGGGGGGGCACCGGGGAGCTGTTTTTT

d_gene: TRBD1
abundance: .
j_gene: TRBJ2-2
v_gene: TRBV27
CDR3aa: CAVRDRASSYTGELFF
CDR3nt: TGTGCCGTCAGGGACAGGGCATCCTCATACACCGGGGAGCTGTTTTTT

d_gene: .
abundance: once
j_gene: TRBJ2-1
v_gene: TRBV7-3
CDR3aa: CASSLPTTVTSYNEQFF
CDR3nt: TGTGCCAGCAGCTTACCGACGACAGTTACCTCCTACAATGAGCAGTTCTTC

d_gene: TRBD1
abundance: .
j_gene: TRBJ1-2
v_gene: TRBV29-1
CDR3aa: CSVEGQALDGYTF
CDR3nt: TGCAGCGTCGAGGGACAGGCGTTGGATGGCTACACCTTC

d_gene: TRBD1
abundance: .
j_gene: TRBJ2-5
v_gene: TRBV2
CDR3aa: CASRVRDREGETQYF
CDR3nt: TGTGCCAGCAGAGTCCGGGACAGGGAGGGAGAGACCCAGTACTTC

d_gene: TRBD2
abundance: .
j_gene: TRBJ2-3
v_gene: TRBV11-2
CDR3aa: CASSLREGLTGDTQYF
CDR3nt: TGTGCCAGCAGCTTAAGGGAGGGGTTAACGGGAGATACGCAGTATTTT

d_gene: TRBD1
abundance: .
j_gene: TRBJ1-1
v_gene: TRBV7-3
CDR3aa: CASSLSGGTEAFF
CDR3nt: TGTGCCAGCAGCTTATCAGGGGGCACTGAAGCTTTCTTT

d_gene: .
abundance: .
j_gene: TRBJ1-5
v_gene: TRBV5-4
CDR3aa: CASSLAGNQPQHF
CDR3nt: TGTGCCAGCAGCTTGGCAGGTAATCAGCCCCAGCATTTT

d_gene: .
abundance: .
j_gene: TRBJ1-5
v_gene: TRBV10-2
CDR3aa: CASSEFGFGGPQHF
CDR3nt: TGCGCCAGCAGTGAGTTTGGGTTCGGGGGGCCCCAGCATTTT

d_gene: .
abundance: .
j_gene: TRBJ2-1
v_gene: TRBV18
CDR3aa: CASSPPVRPNEQFF
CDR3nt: TGTGCCAGCTCACCACCGGTCAGGCCCAATGAGCAGTTCTTC

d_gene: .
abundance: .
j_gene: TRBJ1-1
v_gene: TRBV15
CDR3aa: CATSARGMNTEAFF
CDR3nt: TGTGCCACCAGCGCCAGGGGTATGAACACTGAAGCTTTCTTT

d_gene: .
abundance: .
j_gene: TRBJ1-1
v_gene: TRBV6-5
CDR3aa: CASSYSVGGQNTEAFF
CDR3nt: TGTGCCAGCAGTTACTCGGTGGGTGGGCAGAACACTGAAGCTTTCTTT

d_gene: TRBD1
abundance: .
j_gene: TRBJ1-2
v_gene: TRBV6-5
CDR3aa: CASSPPDRGSGYTF
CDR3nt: TGTGCCAGCAGTCCCCCGGACAGGGGTTCTGGCTACACCTTC

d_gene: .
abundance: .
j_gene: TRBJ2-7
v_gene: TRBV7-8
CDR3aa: CASSFSHRSYEQYF
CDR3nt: TGTGCCAGCTCCTTTAGTCACAGATCCTACGAGCAGTACTTC

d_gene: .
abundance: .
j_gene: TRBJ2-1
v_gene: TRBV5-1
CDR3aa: CASSQRASLYNEQFF
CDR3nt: TGCGCCAGCAGCCAGAGGGCTAGCCTATACAATGAGCAGTTCTTC

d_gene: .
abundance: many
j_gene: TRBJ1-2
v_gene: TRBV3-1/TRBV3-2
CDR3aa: CASSQGTGTRDYGYTF
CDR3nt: TGTGCCAGCAGCCAAGGTACAGGGACACGGGACTATGGCTACACCTTC

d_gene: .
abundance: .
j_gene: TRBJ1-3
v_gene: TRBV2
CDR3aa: CASSESYYVDSGNTIYF
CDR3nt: TGTGCCAGCAGTGAGTCATATTATGTAGACTCTGGAAACACCATATATTTT

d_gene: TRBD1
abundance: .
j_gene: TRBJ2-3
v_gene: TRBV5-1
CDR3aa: CASSFSGTGNTDTQYF
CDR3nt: TGCGCCAGCAGCTTCTCCGGGACAGGGAACACAGATACGCAGTATTTT

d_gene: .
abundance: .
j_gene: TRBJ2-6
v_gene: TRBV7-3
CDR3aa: CASTLTGSGANVLTF
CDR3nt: TGTGCCAGCACCCTGACTGGATCTGGGGCCAACGTCCTGACTTTC

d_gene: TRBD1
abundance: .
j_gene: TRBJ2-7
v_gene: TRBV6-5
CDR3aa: CASSYRGSYEQYF
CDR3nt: TGTGCCAGCAGCTACAGGGGAAGCTACGAGCAGTACTTC

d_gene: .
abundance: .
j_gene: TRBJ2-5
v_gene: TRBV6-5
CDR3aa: CASSYSLSQETQYF
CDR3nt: TGTGCCAGCAGTTACTCGTTATCCCAAGAGACCCAGTACTTC

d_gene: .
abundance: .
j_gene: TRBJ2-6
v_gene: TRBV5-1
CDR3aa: CASSFGQGFSGANVLTF
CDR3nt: TGCGCCAGCAGCTTTGGGCAGGGCTTCTCTGGGGCCAACGTCCTGACTTTC

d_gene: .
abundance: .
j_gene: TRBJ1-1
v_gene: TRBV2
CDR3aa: CASSVGGTTEAFF
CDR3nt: TGTGCCAGCAGTGTCGGGGGGACCACTGAAGCTTTCTTT

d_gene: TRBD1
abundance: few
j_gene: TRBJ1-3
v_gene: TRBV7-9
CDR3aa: CASSLPGGAAGNTIYF
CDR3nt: TGTGCCAGCAGCTTGCCAGGGGGCGCGGCGGGAAACACCATATATTTT

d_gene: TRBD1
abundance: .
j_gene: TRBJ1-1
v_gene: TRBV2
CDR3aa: CASRETGVGTEAFF
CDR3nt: TGTGCCAGCAGGGAAACAGGGGTGGGCACTGAAGCTTTCTTT

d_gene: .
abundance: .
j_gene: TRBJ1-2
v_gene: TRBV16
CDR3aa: CASSQSSLNYGYTF
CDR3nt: TGTGCCAGCAGCCAATCGTCACTCAACTATGGCTACACCTTC

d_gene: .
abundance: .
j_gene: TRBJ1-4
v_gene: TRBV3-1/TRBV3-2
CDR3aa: CASSLTGGLGEKLFF
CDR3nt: TGTGCCAGCAGCCTGACCGGAGGGCTTGGGGAAAAACTGTTTTTT

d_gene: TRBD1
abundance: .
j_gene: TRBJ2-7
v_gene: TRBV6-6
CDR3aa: CASSYAQGAGEQYF
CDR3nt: TGTGCCAGCAGTTACGCACAGGGGGCGGGCGAGCAGTACTTC

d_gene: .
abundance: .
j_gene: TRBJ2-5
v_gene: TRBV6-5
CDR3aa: CASSSDNQETQYF
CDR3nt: TGTGCCAGCAGTTCGGACAACCAAGAGACCCAGTACTTC

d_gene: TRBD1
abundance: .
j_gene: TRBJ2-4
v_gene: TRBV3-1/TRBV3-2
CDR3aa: CASSPTRGGVYIQYF
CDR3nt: TGTGCCAGCAGCCCAACACGAGGGGGCGTATACATTCAGTACTTC

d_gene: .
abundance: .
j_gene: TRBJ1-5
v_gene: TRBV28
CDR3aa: CASSFPRGGQPQHF
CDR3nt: TGTGCCAGCAGTTTTCCTAGGGGCGGTCAGCCCCAGCATTTT

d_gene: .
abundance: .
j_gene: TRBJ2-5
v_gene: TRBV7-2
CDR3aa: CASSLALQGGTQYF
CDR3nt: TGTGCCAGCAGCTTAGCGCTTCAGGGGGGGACCCAGTACTTC

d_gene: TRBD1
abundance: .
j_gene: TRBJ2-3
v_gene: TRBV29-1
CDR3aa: CSATKHTGGSTDTQYF
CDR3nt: TGCAGCGCGACCAAACATACAGGGGGATCTACAGATACGCAGTATTTT

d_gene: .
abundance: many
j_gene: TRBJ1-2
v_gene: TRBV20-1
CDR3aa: CSASEPTGRNYGYTF
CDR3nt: TGCAGTGCTAGTGAACCGACAGGTAGAAACTATGGCTACACCTTC

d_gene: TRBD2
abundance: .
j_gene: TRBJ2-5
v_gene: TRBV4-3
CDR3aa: CASSRTPQAGGGSVETQYF
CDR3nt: TGCGCCAGCAGCCGCACCCCGCAGGCAGGCGGGGGTTCCGTGGAGACCCAGTACTTC

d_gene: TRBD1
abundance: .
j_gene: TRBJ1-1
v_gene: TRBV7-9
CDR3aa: CASTPGQEMNTEAFF
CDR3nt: TGTGCCAGCACGCCCGGACAGGAGATGAACACTGAAGCTTTCTTT

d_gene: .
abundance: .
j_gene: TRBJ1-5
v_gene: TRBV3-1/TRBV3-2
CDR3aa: CASSQDGGQPQHF
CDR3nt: TGTGCCAGCAGCCAAGATGGAGGCCAGCCCCAGCATTTT

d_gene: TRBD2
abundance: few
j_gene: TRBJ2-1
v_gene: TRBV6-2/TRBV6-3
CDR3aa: CASSYLAGSYNEQFF
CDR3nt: TGTGCCAGCAGTTACCTAGCGGGATCCTACAATGAGCAGTTCTTC

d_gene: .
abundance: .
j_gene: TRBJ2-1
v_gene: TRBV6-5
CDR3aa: CASSSLQASSYNEQFF
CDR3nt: TGTGCCAGCAGTTCCCTACAAGCGAGCTCCTACAATGAGCAGTTCTTC

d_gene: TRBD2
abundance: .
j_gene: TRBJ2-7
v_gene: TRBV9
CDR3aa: CASSVGTSGSHEQYF
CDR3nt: TGTGCCAGCAGCGTAGGGACTAGCGGGAGCCACGAGCAGTACTTC

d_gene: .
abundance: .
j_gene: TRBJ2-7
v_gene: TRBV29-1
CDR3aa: CSAGDSSREQYF
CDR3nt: TGCAGCGCGGGAGACAGTTCCAGGGAGCAGTACTTC

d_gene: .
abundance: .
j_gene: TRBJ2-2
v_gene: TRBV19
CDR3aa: CASSTMNTGELFF
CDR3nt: TGTGCCAGTTCGACAATGAACACCGGGGAGCTGTTTTTT

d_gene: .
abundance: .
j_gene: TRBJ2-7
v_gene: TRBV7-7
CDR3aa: CASSLDGQLAEQYF
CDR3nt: TGTGCTAGCAGCTTAGACGGACAGCTCGCCGAGCAGTACTTC

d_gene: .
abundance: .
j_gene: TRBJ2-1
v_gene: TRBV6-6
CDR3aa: CASSYVSGPGGEQFF
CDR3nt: TGTGCCAGCAGTTACGTCTCGGGTCCCGGAGGTGAGCAGTTCTTC

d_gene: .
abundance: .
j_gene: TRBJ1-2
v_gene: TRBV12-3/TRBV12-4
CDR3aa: CASRQTGYGYTF
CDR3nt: TGTGCCAGCAGACAAACGGGCTATGGCTACACCTTC

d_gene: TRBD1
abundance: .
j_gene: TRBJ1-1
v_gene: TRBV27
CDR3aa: CASSTRTGRTEAFF
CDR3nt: TGTGCCAGCAGTACCCGGACAGGGAGGACTGAAGCTTTCTTT

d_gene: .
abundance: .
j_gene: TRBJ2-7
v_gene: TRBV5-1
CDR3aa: CASSSERDTKAYEQYF
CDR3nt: TGCGCCAGCAGTAGCGAACGGGACACAAAGGCCTACGAGCAGTACTTC

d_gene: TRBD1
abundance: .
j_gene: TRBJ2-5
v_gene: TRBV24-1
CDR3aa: CATSGTGVETQYF
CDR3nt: TGTGCCACCAGTGGCACAGGGGTAGAGACCCAGTACTTC

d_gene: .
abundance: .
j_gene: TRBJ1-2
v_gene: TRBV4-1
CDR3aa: CASSQSRTAGGSGYTF
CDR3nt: TGCGCCAGCAGCCAGTCCAGGACGGCCGGGGGGAGTGGCTACACCTTC

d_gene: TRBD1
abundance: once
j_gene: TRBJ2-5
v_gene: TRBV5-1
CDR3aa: CASSQLPQGAAETQYF
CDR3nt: TGCGCCAGCAGCCAACTACCACAGGGGGCAGCGGAGACCCAGTACTTC

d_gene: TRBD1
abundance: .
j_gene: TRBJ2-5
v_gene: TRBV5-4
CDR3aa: CASSLDRGAQETQYF
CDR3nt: TGTGCCAGCAGCTTGGACAGGGGGGCCCAAGAGACCCAGTACTTC

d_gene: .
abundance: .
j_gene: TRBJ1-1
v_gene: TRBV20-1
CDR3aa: CSASIPRPRNTEAFF
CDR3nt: TGCAGTGCTAGTATCCCTCGGCCTAGGAACACTGAAGCTTTCTTT

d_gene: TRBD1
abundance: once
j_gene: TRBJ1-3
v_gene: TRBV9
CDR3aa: CASSVDHRGGNTIYF
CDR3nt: TGTGCCAGCAGCGTAGATCACAGGGGTGGAAACACCATATATTTT

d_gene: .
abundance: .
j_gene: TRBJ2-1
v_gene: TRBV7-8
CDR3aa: CASGVGRGFF
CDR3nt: TGTGCCAGCGGGGTCGGCCGGGGGTTCTTC

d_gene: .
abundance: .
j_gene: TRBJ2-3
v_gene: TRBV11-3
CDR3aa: CASSLDPDRTDTQYF
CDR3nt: TGTGCCAGCAGCTTAGACCCAGACAGGACAGATACGCAGTATTTT